This is a list of T cell receptor beta chains from one sample in a study of PD-1 blockade in classical Hodgkin lymphoma. Here immunoSEQ multiplex PCR was the method, and the copy in TCRdb shows in-frame clones only, minus some. The repertoire holds about 97,000 clones, with roughly 84% as singletons. The sample consisted of peripheral blood mononuclear cells (PBMCs), taken at baseline. The receptors shown here come from a human donor with classical Hodgkin lymphoma. Each CDR3 is given with its conserved first and last residue. Fields, in order: V gene, J gene, D gene, clone size, CDR3 protein, CDR3 DNA. The D gene is left open where the match is weak. Expanded clones get a size class; other rows say once, few or many, or leave the size out.

V: TRBV5-1; J: TRBJ1-2; D: TRBD1; size: NA; CDR3: CASSRDRAYGYTF; DNA: TGCGCCAGCAGCCGGGACAGGGCCTATGGCTACACCTTC
V: TRBV5-4; J: TRBJ1-1; D: NA; size: NA; CDR3: CASSLGGGTEAFF; DNA: TGTGCCAGCAGCTTGGGGGGGGGCACTGAAGCTTTCTTT
V: TRBV28; J: TRBJ2-1; D: NA; size: few; CDR3: CASSLGGAYYNEQFF; DNA: TGTGCCAGCAGTTTGGGGGGGGCCTACTACAATGAGCAGTTCTTC
V: TRBV2; J: TRBJ1-4; D: NA; size: NA; CDR3: CASSGLNEKLFF; DNA: TGTGCCAGCTCAGGACTTAATGAAAAACTGTTTTTT
V: TRBV6-1; J: TRBJ2-7; D: NA; size: NA; CDR3: CASSEAPGNTYEQYF; DNA: TGTGCCAGCAGTGAAGCCCCAGGGAACACCTACGAGCAGTACTTC
V: TRBV5-1; J: TRBJ2-7; D: NA; size: NA; CDR3: CASSLGIASREQYF; DNA: TGCGCCAGCAGCTTGGGGATAGCGTCTCGGGAGCAGTACTTC
V: TRBV6-5; J: TRBJ2-7; D: NA; size: NA; CDR3: CASSELTGHEQYF; DNA: TGTGCCAGCAGTGAATTAACAGGGCACGAGCAGTACTTC
V: TRBV6-6; J: TRBJ2-1; D: TRBD1; size: NA; CDR3: CASSYSGQGANNEQFF; DNA: TGTGCCAGCAGTTACTCAGGACAGGGGGCGAACAATGAGCAGTTCTTC
V: TRBV29-1; J: TRBJ1-1; D: NA; size: NA; CDR3: CSGRTERNTEAFF; DNA: TGCAGCGGGCGGACAGAGAGGAACACTGAAGCTTTCTTT
V: TRBV28; J: TRBJ2-2; D: NA; size: NA; CDR3: CASSLPGLGQVGELFF; DNA: TGTGCCAGCAGCCTTCCGGGACTTGGGCAAGTCGGGGAGCTGTTTTTT
V: TRBV19; J: TRBJ2-7; D: TRBD1; size: NA; CDR3: CASSIGGTGGYEQYF; DNA: TGTGCCAGTAGTATAGGAGGGACAGGGGGGTACGAGCAGTACTTC
V: TRBV7-6; J: TRBJ1-5; D: TRBD1; size: few; CDR3: CASSLTTGDQPQHF; DNA: TGTGCCAGCAGCTTAACGACAGGGGATCAGCCCCAGCATTTT
V: TRBV5-4; J: TRBJ1-2; D: NA; size: NA; CDR3: CASSLDWDGNYGYTF; DNA: TGTGCCAGCAGCTTGGATTGGGACGGAAACTATGGCTACACCTTC
V: TRBV5-4; J: TRBJ2-7; D: TRBD2; size: NA; CDR3: CASSPGGIAGGSHEQYF; DNA: TGTGCCAGCAGTCCAGGAGGGATCGCGGGAGGCAGCCACGAGCAGTACTTC
V: TRBV7-2; J: TRBJ1-5; D: NA; size: NA; CDR3: CASSLAGTYNQPQHF; DNA: TGTGCCAGCAGCTTAGCGGGGACGTACAATCAGCCCCAGCATTTT
V: TRBV7-2; J: TRBJ2-2; D: NA; size: NA; CDR3: CASSKDYLGELFF; DNA: TGTGCCAGCAGTAAGGACTACCTCGGGGAGCTGTTTTTT
V: TRBV6-1; J: TRBJ1-2; D: TRBD1; size: NA; CDR3: CASRVGQEGGYTF; DNA: TGTGCCAGCAGAGTGGGACAGGAGGGTGGCTACACCTTC
V: TRBV2; J: TRBJ2-6; D: NA; size: NA; CDR3: CASSEASAGANVLTF; DNA: TGTGCCAGCAGTGAAGCGTCAGCTGGGGCCAACGTCCTGACTTTC
V: TRBV7-3; J: TRBJ2-5; D: NA; size: NA; CDR3: CASSVTGGEETQYF; DNA: TGTGCCAGCAGCGTTACAGGGGGGGAAGAGACCCAGTACTTC
V: TRBV6-6; J: TRBJ1-1; D: NA; size: once; CDR3: CASSLTVLNTEAFF; DNA: TGTGCCAGCAGTTTGACAGTTTTGAACACTGAAGCTTTCTTT
V: TRBV28; J: TRBJ1-1; D: NA; size: NA; CDR3: CASRGAGITEAFF; DNA: TGTGCCAGCAGGGGGGCAGGGATCACTGAAGCTTTCTTT
V: TRBV19; J: TRBJ1-5; D: TRBD1; size: NA; CDR3: CASSILGGRPNQPQHF; DNA: TGTGCCAGTAGTATACTAGGGGGCAGGCCCAATCAGCCCCAGCATTTT
V: TRBV7-8; J: TRBJ2-1; D: NA; size: once; CDR3: CASSLATGVQFF; DNA: TGTGCCAGCAGCTTAGCTACCGGGGTTCAGTTCTTC
V: TRBV27; J: TRBJ2-1; D: NA; size: NA; CDR3: CASTPGARVGNEQFF; DNA: TGTGCCAGCACTCCAGGGGCCAGGGTAGGCAATGAGCAGTTCTTC
V: TRBV5-1; J: TRBJ2-1; D: NA; size: NA; CDR3: CASSFPSGSLKNEQFF; DNA: TGCGCCAGCAGCTTCCCATCCGGGAGTCTAAAAAATGAGCAGTTCTTC
V: TRBV2; J: TRBJ1-1; D: NA; size: NA; CDR3: CASRVGLNTEAFF; DNA: TGTGCCAGCAGGGTAGGGCTGAACACTGAAGCTTTCTTT
V: TRBV6-5; J: TRBJ2-5; D: NA; size: once; CDR3: CASSPGRGETQYF; DNA: TGTGCCAGCAGTCCCGGCCGTGGGGAGACCCAGTACTTC
V: TRBV6-1; J: TRBJ2-7; D: NA; size: NA; CDR3: CASSERDLYEQYF; DNA: TGTGCCAGCAGTGAAAGGGACCTCTACGAGCAGTACTTC
V: TRBV9; J: TRBJ2-3; D: TRBD2; size: once; CDR3: CASSVDPPGSGTDTQYF; DNA: TGTGCCAGCAGCGTAGATCCCCCGGGTAGCGGGACAGATACGCAGTATTTT
V: TRBV19; J: TRBJ2-3; D: NA; size: NA; CDR3: CASSIVAALSTDTQYF; DNA: TGTGCCAGTAGTATAGTAGCGGCGCTTAGCACAGATACGCAGTATTTT
V: TRBV19; J: TRBJ1-5; D: NA; size: NA; CDR3: CASSIVTGENQPQHF; DNA: TGTGCCAGTAGTATAGTTACGGGGGAGAATCAGCCCCAGCATTTT
V: TRBV9; J: TRBJ2-7; D: TRBD2; size: NA; CDR3: CASSPRTSGTYEQYF; DNA: TGTGCCAGCAGCCCTAGGACTAGCGGGACCTACGAGCAGTACTTC
V: TRBV25-1; J: TRBJ2-7; D: TRBD2; size: NA; CDR3: CASSEETSGASYEQYF; DNA: TGTGCCAGCAGTGAAGAGACTAGCGGGGCCTCCTACGAGCAGTACTTC
V: TRBV9; J: TRBJ2-2; D: NA; size: few; CDR3: CASAMGGGPPSQTGELFF; DNA: TGTGCCAGCGCAATGGGGGGAGGACCCCCGTCCCAAACCGGGGAGCTGTTTTTT
V: TRBV13; J: TRBJ2-5; D: NA; size: NA; CDR3: CASSLTQETQYF; DNA: TGTGCCAGCAGCTTAACCCAAGAGACCCAGTACTTC
V: TRBV6-5; J: TRBJ1-4; D: TRBD1; size: NA; CDR3: CASSWTGPGEKLFF; DNA: TGTGCCAGCAGTTGGACAGGGCCCGGTGAAAAACTGTTTTTT
V: TRBV5-4; J: TRBJ1-1; D: NA; size: NA; CDR3: CASSFTGSEAFF; DNA: TGTGCCAGCAGCTTTACAGGGTCTGAAGCTTTCTTT
V: TRBV9; J: TRBJ1-2; D: NA; size: few; CDR3: CASSVGGQNYGYTF; DNA: TGTGCCAGCAGCGTAGGTGGACAGAACTATGGCTACACCTTC
V: TRBV19; J: TRBJ2-5; D: NA; size: NA; CDR3: CASSIGFETQYF; DNA: TGTGCCAGTAGTATAGGATTCGAGACCCAGTACTTC